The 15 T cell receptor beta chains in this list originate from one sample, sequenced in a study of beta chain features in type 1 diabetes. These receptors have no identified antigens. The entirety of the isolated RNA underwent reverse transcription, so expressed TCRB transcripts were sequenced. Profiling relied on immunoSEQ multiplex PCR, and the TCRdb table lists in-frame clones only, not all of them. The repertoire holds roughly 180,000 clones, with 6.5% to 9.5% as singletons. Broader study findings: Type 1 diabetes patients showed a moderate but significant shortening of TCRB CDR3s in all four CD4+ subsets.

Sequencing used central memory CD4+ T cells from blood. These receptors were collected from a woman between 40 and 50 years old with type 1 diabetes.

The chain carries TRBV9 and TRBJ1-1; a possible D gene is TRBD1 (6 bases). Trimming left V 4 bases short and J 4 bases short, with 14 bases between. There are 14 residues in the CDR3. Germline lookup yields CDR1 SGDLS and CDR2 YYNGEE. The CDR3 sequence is CASSIDDRPTEAFF. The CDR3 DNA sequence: TGTGCCAGCAGCATAGATGACAGGCCCACTGAAGCTTTCTTT. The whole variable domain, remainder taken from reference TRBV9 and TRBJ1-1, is DSGVTQTPKHLITATGQRVTLRCSPRSGDLSVYWYQQSLDQGLQFLIQYYNGEERAKGNILERFSAQQFPDLHSELNLSSLELGDSALYFCASSIDDRPTEAFFGQGTRLTVV.

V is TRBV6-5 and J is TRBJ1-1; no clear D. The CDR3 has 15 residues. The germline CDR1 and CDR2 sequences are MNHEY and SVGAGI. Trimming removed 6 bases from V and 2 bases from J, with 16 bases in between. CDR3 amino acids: CASSQPTRANTEAFF. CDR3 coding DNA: TGTGCCAGCAGCCAACCGACTCGAGCTAACACTGAAGCTTTCTTT.

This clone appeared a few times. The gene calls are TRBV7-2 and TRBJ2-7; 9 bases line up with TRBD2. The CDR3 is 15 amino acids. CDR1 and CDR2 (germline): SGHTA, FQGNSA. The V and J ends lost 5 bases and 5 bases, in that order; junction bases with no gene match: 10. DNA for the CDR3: TGTGCCAGCAGCAGGCAAGCGGGGGGTGGGGACGAGCAGTACTTC. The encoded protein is CASSRQAGGGDEQYF.

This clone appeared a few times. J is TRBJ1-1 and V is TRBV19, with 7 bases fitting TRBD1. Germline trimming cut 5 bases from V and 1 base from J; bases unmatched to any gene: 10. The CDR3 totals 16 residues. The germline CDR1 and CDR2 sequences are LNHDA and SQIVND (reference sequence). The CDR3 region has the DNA TGTGCCAGTAGTGTTGGTACAGGGGCGCAGAACACTGAAGCTTTCTTT. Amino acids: CASSVGTGAQNTEAFF.

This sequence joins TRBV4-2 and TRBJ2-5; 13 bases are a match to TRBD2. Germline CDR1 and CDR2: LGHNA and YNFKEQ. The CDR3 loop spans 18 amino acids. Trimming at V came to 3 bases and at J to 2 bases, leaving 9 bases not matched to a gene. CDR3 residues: CASSHGVGTSGEQETQYF. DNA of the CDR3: TGTGCCAGCAGCCATGGAGTAGGGACTAGCGGGGAACAAGAGACCCAGTACTTC.

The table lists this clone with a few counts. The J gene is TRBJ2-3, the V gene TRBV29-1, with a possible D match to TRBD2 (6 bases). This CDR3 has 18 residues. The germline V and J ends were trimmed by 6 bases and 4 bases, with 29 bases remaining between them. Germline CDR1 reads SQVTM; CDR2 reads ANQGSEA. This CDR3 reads CSVPRGAGNFPRADTQYF. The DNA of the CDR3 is TGCAGCGTCCCCAGAGGGGCGGGGAACTTCCCAAGAGCAGATACGCAGTATTTT.

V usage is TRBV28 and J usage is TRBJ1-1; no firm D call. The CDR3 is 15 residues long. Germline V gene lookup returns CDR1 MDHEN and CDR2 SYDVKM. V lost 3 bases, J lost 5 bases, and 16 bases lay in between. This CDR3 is CASSFYPLDPTEAFF. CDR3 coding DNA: TGTGCCAGCAGTTTCTACCCCCTCGATCCGACTGAAGCTTTCTTT.

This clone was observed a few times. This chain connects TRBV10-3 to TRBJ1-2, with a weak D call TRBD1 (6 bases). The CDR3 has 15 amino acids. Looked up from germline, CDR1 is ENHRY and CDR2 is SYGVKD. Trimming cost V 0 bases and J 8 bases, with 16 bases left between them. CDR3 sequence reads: CAISESAGAGVGYTF. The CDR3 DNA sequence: TGTGCCATCAGTGAGTCGGCAGGGGCCGGGGTAGGCTACACCTTC.

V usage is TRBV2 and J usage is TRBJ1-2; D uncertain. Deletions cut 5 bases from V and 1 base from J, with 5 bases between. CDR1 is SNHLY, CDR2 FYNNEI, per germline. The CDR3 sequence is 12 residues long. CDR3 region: CASSTDNYGYTF. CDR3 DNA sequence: TGTGCCAGCAGTACAGATAACTATGGCTACACCTTC. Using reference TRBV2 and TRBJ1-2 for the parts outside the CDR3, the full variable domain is EPEVTQTPSHQVTQMGQEVILRCVPISNHLYFYWYRQILGQKVEFLVSFYNNEISEKSEIFDDQFSVERPDGSNFTLKIRSTKLEDSAMYFCASSTDNYGYTFGSGTRLTVV.

This CDR3 is CASRAITGTSQFF. CDR3 coding DNA: TGTGCCAGCAGAGCCATCACCGGGACTAGTCAGTTCTTC. The chain employs TRBV7-2 and TRBJ2-1, with 8 bases lining up with TRBD2. The CDR3 is 13 amino acids. Looked up from germline, CDR1 is SGHTA and CDR2 is FQGNSA. The J segment lost 13 bases and the V segment lost 6 bases, leaving 11 bases of the junction unmatched.

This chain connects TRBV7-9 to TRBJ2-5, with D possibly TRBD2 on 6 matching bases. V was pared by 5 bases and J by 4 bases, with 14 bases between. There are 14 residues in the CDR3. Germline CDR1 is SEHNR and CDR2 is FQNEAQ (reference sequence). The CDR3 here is CASSATGVIETQYF. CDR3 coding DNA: TGTGCCAGCAGCGCTACGGGGGTGATAGAGACCCAGTACTTC.

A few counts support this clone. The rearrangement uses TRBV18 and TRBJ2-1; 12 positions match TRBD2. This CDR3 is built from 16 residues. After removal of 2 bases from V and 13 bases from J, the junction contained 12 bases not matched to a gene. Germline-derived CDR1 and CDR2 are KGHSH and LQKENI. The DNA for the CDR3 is TGTGCCAGCTCACCAACGGCCGCCCTAGCGGGAGGGGCCCAGTTCTTC. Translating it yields CASSPTAALAGGAQFF.

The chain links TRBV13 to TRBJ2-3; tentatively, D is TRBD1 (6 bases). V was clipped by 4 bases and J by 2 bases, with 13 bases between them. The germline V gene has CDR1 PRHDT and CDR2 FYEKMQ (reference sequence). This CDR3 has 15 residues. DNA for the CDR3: TGTGCCAGCAGCTCCCCTCAGGGGATCACAGATACGCAGTATTTT. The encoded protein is CASSSPQGITDTQYF.

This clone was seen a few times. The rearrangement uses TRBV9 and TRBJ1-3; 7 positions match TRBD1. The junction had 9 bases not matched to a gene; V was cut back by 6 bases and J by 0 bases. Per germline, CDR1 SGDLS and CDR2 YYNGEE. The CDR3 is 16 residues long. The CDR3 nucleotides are TGTGCCAGCACGCCGGGACAGCAAGGCTCTGGAAACACCATATATTTT. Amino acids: CASTPGQQGSGNTIYF.

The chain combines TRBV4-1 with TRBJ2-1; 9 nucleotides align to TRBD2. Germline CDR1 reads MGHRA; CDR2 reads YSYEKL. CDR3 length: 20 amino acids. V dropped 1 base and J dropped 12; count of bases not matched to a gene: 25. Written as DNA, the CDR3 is TGCGCCAGCAGCCAAGGGCGGGGACGGGCTCGACTAGCGGAGATCCTTATGCAGTTCTTC. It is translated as CASSQGRGRARLAEILMQFF.